This entry is about one TCR beta chain. Its antigen is currently not known. The sample holds no much larger clone one base away, and base qualities are not on file. This specimen belongs to a study of Ad26.COV2.S vaccination and SARS-CoV-2 variants (dated by TCRdb to the early 2020s). In terms of the full investigation: Vaccine-arm donors were drawn from COV1001, a multicentre, randomized, double-blind, placebo-controlled phase I-IIa trial of Ad26.COV2.S in healthy adults. Dosing of Ad26.COV2.S was intramuscular, at either 5x10^10 or 1x10^11 viral particles, delivered as one shot or as two shots spaced 56 days apart. TCRbeta repertoire sequencing served as the tool for gauging how specific and how broad the SARS-CoV-2-reactive T cell receptors were following Ad26.COV2.S vaccination. The TCR-sequenced set comprised around 30 samples: some 20 Ad26.COV2.S vaccine recipients, 5 placebo recipients and 8 SARS-CoV-2 convalescent individuals. Participants in the trial were split at random into five groups of five each, receiving low-dose or high-dose Ad26.COV2.S once or twice, or else placebo on both occasions. Investigators did not know the trial group allocation while performing experiments and assessing outcomes. The paper's findings and limits, for the study overall: The study was not powered to compare responses between vaccine doses or regimens. Substantial breadth of spike-specific CD8+ and CD4+ T cell responses was reported after vaccination. Non-spike TCR breadth was comparable between vaccine and placebo recipients, consistent with the vaccine containing only spike. Spike-specific TCR breadth was higher in Ad26.COV2.S recipients than in placebo recipients (P = 0.0014). The authors noted that total T cell responses may have been underestimated by the TCR breadth and depth analyses.

The immunoSEQ Assay was used to sequence TCRbeta CDR3 regions. After extraction, genomic DNA underwent amplification by bias-controlled multiplex PCR, followed by high-throughput sequencing. The study's own analysis went as follows. To quantify the absolute abundance of each unique TCRbeta CDR3 region, sequences were collapsed and filtered. T cell fraction was estimated by normalization of TCRbeta template counts to usable DNA, with usable DNA being measured through amplification of reference genes present in all nucleated cells. Repertoire TCRs were annotated as SARS-CoV-2-specific by exact matching of V gene, CDR3 amino acid sequence and J gene to a known reactive TCR set. MIRA supplied the reference SARS-CoV-2 TCR set, which was filtered for enrichment in COVID-19-positive ImmuneCODE repertoires so that public or cross-reactive TCRs were removed. Using the MIRA antigens, annotated TCRs were further analysed by specific ORF or by position within an ORF. Depth was the summed frequency of annotated unique rearrangements, while breadth was defined as annotated unique rearrangements over total unique productive rearrangements. TCR breadth was compared between groups using two-sided Wilcoxon rank-sum tests. TCRdb's version of the immuneACCESS table is confined to in-frame rearrangements and falls short of the full clone set. An unresolved V gene accounts for under half of the shortfall where checked; the remainder is of unknown origin. V and J calls and clone size are as listed in that table; D and trimming were resolved from the DNA. This sample has 300,000 to 400,000 clones in its table, and 85% of those were observed once. The top ten hold 2% to 2.5% of the sample.

The treatment or condition tag for this specimen amounts to: about 20 received Ad26.COV2.S at low or high dose, single or two shots; five or six received placebo; per-sample allocation not given. For vaccine and placebo recipients, the sequenced repertoires came from samples collected on day 63 after the first injection. Between 29 July and 7 August 2020, Cohort 1b enrolled about two dozen adults aged 18-55 years at one site in Boston, USA. Ad26.COV2.S was a replication-incompetent adenovirus type 26 vector expressing a prefusion-stabilized SARS-CoV-2 spike protein from the original Wuhan strain. The CDR3 has 13 amino acids, counting the end cysteine and phenylalanine. Only the CDR3 DNA is retained, 39 bases long and in frame from the first base. Clipping removes 4 bases from V and 4 bases from J, with 4 as the unmatched junction base count. According to the germline V gene, CDR1 reads SGHRS and CDR2 reads YFSETQ.

The V and J genes are TRBV5-1 and TRBJ1-1, with TRBD1 identical over 7 junction bases. The sequence was obtained from a person aged 18-65 years who received the Ad26.COV2.S COVID-19 vaccine or a placebo. Sequencing was performed on peripheral blood, taken in a trial of Ad26.COV2.S vaccine versus placebo. CDR3 protein: CASSPQGGTEAFF. The DNA sequence is TGCGCCAGCAGCCCGCAGGGGGGCACTGAAGCTTTCTTT.